Listed below are T cell receptor beta chains from one sample, sequenced in a study of blood T cell repertoires in COVID-19. The assay was immunoSEQ multiplex PCR, and TCRdb's table has in-frame clones only and misses some. Among roughly 180,000 clones listed, approximately 84% were seen once. The sample comprised peripheral blood. The receptors here all came from a human donor in a cohort sampled during active COVID-19. Each CDR3 is given with its conserved first and last residue. D genes are given only for firm matches. Clone size appears in some rows only: once, few, many, or a class for an expanded clone.

d_call | j_call | v_call | clone_size | cdr3_nt | cdr3_aa
- | TRBJ2-7 | TRBV7-2 | - | TGTGCCAGCAGCACACAATCTCCCGGGACTTTCAGCTCCTACGAGCAGTACTTC | CASSTQSPGTFSSYEQYF
- | TRBJ2-2 | TRBV10-1 | few | TGCGCCAGCGCCATTACTTCCACCGGGGAGCTGTTTTTT | CASAITSTGELFF
TRBD2 | TRBJ2-1 | TRBV7-9 | once | TGTGCCAGCAGCTTAGGCGGGGGAGGGGCGCGATCGGTAAATGAGCAGTTCTTC | CASSLGGGGARSVNEQFF
- | TRBJ2-5 | TRBV2 | - | TGTGCCAGCAGTGGAGACCAAGAGACCCAGTACTTC | CASSGDQETQYF
TRBD1 | TRBJ2-1 | TRBV7-8 | few | TGTGCCAGCAGCTGGGACAGGGACGGTGAGCAGTTCTTC | CASSWDRDGEQFF
- | TRBJ1-4 | TRBV7-9 | once | TGTGCCAGCAGCTTAGTGTACAGAACTAATGAAAAACTGTTTTTT | CASSLVYRTNEKLFF
TRBD2 | TRBJ2-5 | TRBV7-9 | - | TGTGCCAGCAGCCCCCGGGCTAGCGGGGGAATACAAGAGACCCAGTACTTC | CASSPRASGGIQETQYF
TRBD2 | TRBJ2-1 | TRBV7-3 | - | TGTGCCAGCAGCTTAGGCGGGGGGTACAATGAGCAGTTCTTC | CASSLGGGYNEQFF
TRBD1 | TRBJ1-1 | TRBV14 | - | TGTGCCAGCAGCCAAGAGACAGGGACGAACACTGAAGCTTTCTTT | CASSQETGTNTEAFF
TRBD1 | TRBJ2-5 | TRBV7-8 | - | TGTGCCAGCAGCTCCGGACAGGCGCGGCAAGAGACCCAGTACTTC | CASSSGQARQETQYF
TRBD1 | TRBJ2-1 | TRBV7-9 | - | TGTGCCAGCGGACAGGACCTTAGCAATGAGCAGTTCTTC | CASGQDLSNEQFF
TRBD1 | TRBJ1-1 | TRBV5-1 | once | TGCGCCAGCAGCTTGGCCCCACAGGGGGCTGACACTGAAGCTTTCTTT | CASSLAPQGADTEAFF
TRBD1 | TRBJ2-2 | TRBV3-1/TRBV3-2 | once | TGTGCCAGCAGCCCGAGACAGGGTAACGGGGAGCTGTTTTTT | CASSPRQGNGELFF
- | TRBJ1-2 | TRBV5-6 | - | TGTGCCAGCAGCTTGGTTTGGACAGAAGCTAACTATGGCTACACCTTC | CASSLVWTEANYGYTF
- | TRBJ2-7 | TRBV12-3/TRBV12-4 | - | TGTGCCAGCAGTTCCGGCTACGAGCAGTACTTC | CASSSGYEQYF
- | TRBJ1-2 | TRBV7-8 | - | TGTGCCAGCAGCCCTGGGGGCAGAAACTATGGCTACACCTTC | CASSPGGRNYGYTF
- | TRBJ2-1 | TRBV5-6 | once | TGTGCCAGCAGCTTGCGCCGGGACTTTTTAGGCAATGAGCAGTTCTTC | CASSLRRDFLGNEQFF
- | TRBJ2-5 | TRBV2 | - | TGTGCCAGCAATGAACACCAGGGGCAAGAGACCCAGTACTTC | CASNEHQGQETQYF
- | TRBJ2-1 | TRBV5-1 | - | TGCGCCAGCAGTCCTACGAGGGAGAGCTCCTACAATGAGCAGTTCTTC | CASSPTRESSYNEQFF
TRBD1 | TRBJ2-2 | TRBV7-8 | - | TGTGCCAGCAGCTTAGTAACAGGGGACACCGGGGAGCTGTTTTTT | CASSLVTGDTGELFF
TRBD2 | TRBJ2-1 | TRBV6-2/TRBV6-3 | - | TGTGCCAGCAGTTACTCGGGCGGGGGCTCCTACAATGAGCAGTTCTTC | CASSYSGGGSYNEQFF
- | TRBJ1-2 | TRBV12-3/TRBV12-4 | - | TGTGCCAGCAGTTTCGGGGGAGGTGGCTACACCTTC | CASSFGGGGYTF
- | TRBJ2-5 | TRBV28 | - | TGTGCCAGCAGTGAGGGGGGGGTCCGGACCCAGTACTTC | CASSEGGVRTQYF
- | TRBJ1-1 | TRBV10-3 | - | TGTGCCACAGGGGCAGGAAACACTGAAGCTTTCTTT | CATGAGNTEAFF
- | TRBJ1-4 | TRBV30 | - | TGTGCCTGGAGTGTACTTGGACTGGGGAATGAAAAACTGTTTTTT | CAWSVLGLGNEKLFF
- | TRBJ1-6 | TRBV19 | - | TGTGCCAGTAGTATGCAGGGGAGCTCCTATAATTCACCCCTCCACTTT | CASSMQGSSYNSPLHF
TRBD1 | TRBJ2-3 | TRBV5-1 | - | TGCGCCAGCAGCTTGAACATGAGGGGGCCAGATACGCAGTATTTT | CASSLNMRGPDTQYF
- | TRBJ1-1 | TRBV12-3/TRBV12-4 | - | TGTGCCAGCAGTTTTAGCACTGAAGCTTTCTTT | CASSFSTEAFF
TRBD1 | TRBJ2-7 | TRBV9 | - | TGTGCCAGCAGCCCAGGACAGGACTCCTACGAGCAGTACTTC | CASSPGQDSYEQYF
- | TRBJ1-1 | TRBV5-1 | - | TGCGCCAGCAGCTTGCACAGCACTGAAGCTTTCTTT | CASSLHSTEAFF